The T cell receptor beta chain under discussion was sequenced for a study of blood T cells in healthy people across ages. Then a second PCR, running roughly 7 to 11 cycles, was carried out with a sample-barcoded 5' primer and a J-beta primer mix. A single record per CDR3 protein comes from TCRdb applying MiXCR to the 5' RACE reads. Here the sample spans 1.5 million to 1.9 million distinct CDR3 sequences, 35% to 45% being singletons. CDR1 and CDR2 from the germline V gene are ENHRY and SYGVKD. The CDR3 contains 18 residues. V was clipped by 6 bases and J by 0 bases, with 23 bases between them. The authors drew 8 to 10 milliliters of peripheral blood from each donor. Findings of the study overall: Older age coincided with a roughly linear decline in TCR beta diversity per million T cells.

With respect to this clonotype: Its specificity is unknown.

This sequence joins TRBV10-3 and TRBJ1-1; D may be TRBD1 (5 bases). Sequencing was done on a sample of blood. This clonotype originated in a woman between 18 and 29 years old in good health. In DNA form, the CDR3 reads TGTGCCATCAGCCGAGGCGTATTAAGGGGCTTTGTGAACACTGAAGCTTTCTTT. Translating it yields CAISRGVLRGFVNTEAFF.